This T cell receptor beta chain is from a study of T cells in Graves' hyperthyroidism and ophthalmopathy. About the study: Peripheral blood collection took place at initial diagnosis, before any treatment. Whole-study results and caveats: Blood also contained most expanded thyroid clonotypes above 0.001.

As concerns this clonotype: Its matching antigen is unknown.

No ophthalmopathy progression within 18 months constituted stable Graves' hyperthyroidism. Together with thyroid ultrasound, orbital computed tomography, serum thyroxine and TRAb, clinical symptoms were used for diagnoses. It was RNA transcripts that yielded the amplified TCR beta CDR3 regions. The TCR CDR3 was amplified in a first-round RT-PCR using the HTBI primer set. Each CDR3 protein is one row after TCRdb ran MiXCR on the multiplex PCR reads. The sample records roughly 290,000 distinct CDR3 sequences, approximately 14% being singletons. This CDR3 has 16 residues. V gave up 1 base and J gave up 4 bases; unmatched junction bases: 4. Germline CDR1 reads SGHTA; CDR2 reads FQGNSA.

The source of this sequence is a middle-aged woman with Graves' hyperthyroidism. The sample was blood. The chain joins TRBV7-2 to TRBJ1-5, with 10 bases lining up with TRBD1. CDR3 DNA: TGTGCCAGCAGCTTAGGCGGACAGGGGGGGAATCAGCCCCAGCATTTT. This translates into CASSLGGQGGNQPQHF.